Presented here are 8 T cell receptor beta chains from one specimen sequenced in a study of blood T cells in healthy people across ages. A second 7 to 11 cycle PCR used barcoded and J-beta primers. TCRdb called the 5' RACE reads again in MiXCR, with one record for every CDR3 protein. The sample consists of fewer than 800,000 distinct CDR3 sequences, approximately 50% of them appearing once. Source material: blood. These receptors were collected from a woman aged 55-69 years in good health.

The chain links TRBV6-4 to TRBJ2-1; possibly TRBD1 for D (6 bases). Deletions cut 0 bases from V and 12 bases from J, with 9 bases between. There are 12 residues in the CDR3. Germline assignment: CDR1 MRHNA and CDR2 SNTAGT. The chain's CDR3 is CASSDSLGAQFF. The CDR3, as DNA: TGTGCCAGCAGTGACTCGCTGGGGGCGCAGTTCTTC.

This clonotype was seen repeatedly, ten times or more. The rearrangement joins TRBV7-9 to TRBJ2-7, with D possibly being TRBD2 (5 bases). CDR3 length equals 14 residues. The V end was cut by 2 bases, the J end by 0 bases, with 8 bases between. Per germline, CDR1 SEHNR and CDR2 FQNEAQ (reference sequence). CDR3 sequence: CASSLIGDSYEQYF. The CDR3 coding sequence is TGTGCCAGCAGCTTAATCGGGGACTCCTACGAGCAGTACTTC.

A note on this clonotype: Since a much larger clone is just one base distant, this may be a read error. This rearrangement joins TRBV7-9 to TRBJ2-1; D gene ambiguous. The V gene lost 5 bases and the J gene lost 9 bases, with 17 bases spanning the gap. The CDR3 is 14 residues long. Per the germline V gene, CDR1 is SEHNR and CDR2 is FQNEAQ (reference sequence). The CDR3 DNA sequence: TGTGCCAGCAGCGACTTTTCTACCGTTCCTGAGCAGTTCTTC. Protein sequence: CASSDFSTVPEQFF.

The chain links TRBV20-1 to TRBJ1-2; TRBD1 might be the D (5 bases). Germline V gene lookup returns CDR1 DFQATT and CDR2 SNEGSKA (reference sequence). The CDR3 runs to 10 residues. Trimming took off 7 bases at V and 4 bases at J, with 7 bases between the two ends. For the CDR3, the DNA is TGCAGTGGGACATCCTATGGCTACACCTTC. This translates into CSGTSYGYTF.

This clonotype appeared a few times. This chain joins TRBV4-3 and TRBJ2-1; the match to TRBD2 covers 7 bases. With V trimmed by 2 bases and J by 7 bases, 8 bases remained unmatched. The CDR3 consists of 15 residues. CDR1 and CDR2 from the germline V gene are LGHNA and YSLEER. CDR3 protein: CASSQLGGFRNEQFF. CDR3 DNA sequence: TGCGCCAGCAGCCAACTCGGGGGGTTCAGGAATGAGCAGTTCTTC.

At least ten counts were recorded for this clonotype. J is TRBJ2-5 and V is TRBV20-1, with D perhaps being TRBD1 or TRBD2 (5 bases each). The J call may be in error: the DNA end matches TRBJ2-7 better. Germline values: CDR1 DFQATT, CDR2 SNEGSKA (reference sequence). The CDR3 is 12 amino acids. Written as DNA, the CDR3 is TGCAGTGCTATGGGGGAATTGGCCGAGCAGTACTTC. Translation: CSAMGELAEQYF.

A remark on this clonotype: The junction and the germline gene differ at one end; a read error may be behind it. V gene TRBV10-3 combines with J gene TRBJ2-1; perhaps TRBD1 as D (7 bases). The germline CDR1 and CDR2 sequences are ENHRY and SYGVKD. The CDR3 length is 15 residues. Here the CDR3 DNA reads TGTGCCATCAGTGGTCAGGGGGGCTCCTGCAATGAGCAGTTCTTC. As protein: CAISGQGGSCNEQFF.

The chain carries TRBV7-2 and TRBJ2-1; D might be TRBD1 or TRBD2, each matching 6 bases. This CDR3 has 15 amino acids. V lost 8 bases and J 8 bases, leaving 22 bases between the germline ends. Germline lookup yields CDR1 SGHTA and CDR2 FQGNSA. In DNA form, the CDR3 reads TGTGCCAGCGGCCTCTTGGGGGGCCGGTCCTATGAGCAGTTCTTC. It codes for CASGLLGGRSYEQFF.